This T cell receptor (beta chain) was recorded in a study of blood T cell repertoires in COVID-19. Study-level background: PBMCs, B-cell-depleted T cells, or T cells provided the cDNA or gDNA that made up the material.

Data came from immunoSEQ multiplex PCR; TCRdb stores just in-frame clones and leaves some out. Of approximately 400,000 clones in the sample, 81% were seen once. The CDR3 contains 16 residues. The V and J ends lost 2 bases and 0 bases respectively, with 13 bases between them. Germline V gene data show CDR1 as MNHNS and CDR2 as SASEGT. The chain carries TRBV6-1 and TRBJ1-1; D might be TRBD1 (6 bases). The source of this sequence is a human donor with acute or convalescent COVID-19. The donor label of this sample is uncertain. The sample taken for sequencing was peripheral blood. The CDR3 spells CASSELGGTMNTEAFF. The CDR3 bases are TGTGCCAGCAGTGAACTTGGGGGCACCATGAACACTGAAGCTTTCTTT.